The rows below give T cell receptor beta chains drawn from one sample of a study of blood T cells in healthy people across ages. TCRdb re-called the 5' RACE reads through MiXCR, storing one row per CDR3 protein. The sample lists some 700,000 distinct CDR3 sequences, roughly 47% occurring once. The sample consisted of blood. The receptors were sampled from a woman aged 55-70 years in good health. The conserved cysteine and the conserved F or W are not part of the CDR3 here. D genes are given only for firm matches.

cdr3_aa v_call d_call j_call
ASSLDLGAEQY TRBV27 - -
ASMAEYGGDRATEAF TRBV27 - TRBJ1-1
ASSRGQGLSYEQY TRBV4-1 TRBD1 TRBJ2-7
ASSQRGRAGQETQY TRBV3-1 TRBD2 TRBJ2-5
ASSPLASGRAEAYNEQF TRBV6-2/TRBV6-3 TRBD2 TRBJ2-1
ASRAGGTGGSYVLT TRBV6-2/TRBV6-3 TRBD1 TRBJ2-6
ASSSPYPGTGYGDEQF TRBV6-2/TRBV6-3 TRBD1 TRBJ2-1
SAPDGTPQETQY TRBV20-1 - TRBJ2-5
ASTERLAVYTEQF TRBV11-2 TRBD2 TRBJ2-1
ASRLTSVYNEQF TRBV12-3/TRBV12-4 TRBD2 TRBJ2-1
ASTVAVSSYNEQF TRBV12-3/TRBV12-4 - TRBJ2-1
ASSGQEGFEQY TRBV6-2/TRBV6-3 - TRBJ2-5
SARDLAGGYNEQY TRBV20-1 TRBD2 -
ASSRPGQGYEQY TRBV6-5 - -
ASSALRRAGYVSEQY TRBV6-2/TRBV6-3 - TRBJ2-5
ASSLSRTGHYYGYT TRBV27 TRBD1 TRBJ1-2
ASSLALATSTDTQY TRBV5-1 - TRBJ2-3
ASSYSLAGGASTDTQY TRBV6-5 TRBD2 TRBJ2-3
ASSLAGTGTMDT TRBV4-1 TRBD1 TRBJ1-2
ASSPRQGSASSTEAF TRBV7-3 TRBD1 TRBJ1-1
ASSRGGFSTEAF TRBV3-1 - TRBJ1-1
ASSVVPSGNEQF TRBV9 TRBD2 TRBJ2-1
SVGSGDQPQH TRBV29-1 - TRBJ1-5
ASSQDGGTGNSPLH TRBV3-1 TRBD1 TRBJ1-6
ASSPRTGYTGELF TRBV5-1 TRBD1 TRBJ2-2
ASTPLGSTDTQY TRBV6-6 - TRBJ2-3
ASSPTSRNYGYT TRBV5-1 - TRBJ1-2
ASSFKSSYEQY TRBV6-2/TRBV6-3 - TRBJ2-7
ASSARGANEKLF TRBV7-2 - TRBJ1-4